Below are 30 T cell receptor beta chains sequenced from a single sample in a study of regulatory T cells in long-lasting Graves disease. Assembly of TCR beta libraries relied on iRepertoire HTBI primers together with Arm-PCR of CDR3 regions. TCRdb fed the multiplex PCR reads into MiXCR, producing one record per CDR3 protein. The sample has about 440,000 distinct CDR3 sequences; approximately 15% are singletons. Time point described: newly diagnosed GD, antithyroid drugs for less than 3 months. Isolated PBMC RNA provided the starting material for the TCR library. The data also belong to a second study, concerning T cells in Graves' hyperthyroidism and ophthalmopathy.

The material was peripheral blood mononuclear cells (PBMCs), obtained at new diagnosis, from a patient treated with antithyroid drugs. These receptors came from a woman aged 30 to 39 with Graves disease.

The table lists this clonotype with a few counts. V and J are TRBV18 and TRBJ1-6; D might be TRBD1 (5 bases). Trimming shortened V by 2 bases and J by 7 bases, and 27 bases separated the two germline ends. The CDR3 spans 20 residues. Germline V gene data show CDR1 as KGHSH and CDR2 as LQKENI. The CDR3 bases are TGTGCCAGCTCACCAGATAGGGGCACCCCGACATCATCGAGGAATTCACCCCTCCACTTT. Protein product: CASSPDRGTPTSSRNSPLHF.

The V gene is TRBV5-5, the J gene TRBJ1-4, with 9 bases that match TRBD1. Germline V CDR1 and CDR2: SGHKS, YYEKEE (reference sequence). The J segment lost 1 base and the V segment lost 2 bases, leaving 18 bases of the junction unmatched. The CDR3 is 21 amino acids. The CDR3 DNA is TGTGCCAGCAGCTTCTCAGCGTCCCGGGACAGGGTTTGGCGAACTAATGAAAAACTGTTTTTT. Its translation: CASSFSASRDRVWRTNEKLFF.

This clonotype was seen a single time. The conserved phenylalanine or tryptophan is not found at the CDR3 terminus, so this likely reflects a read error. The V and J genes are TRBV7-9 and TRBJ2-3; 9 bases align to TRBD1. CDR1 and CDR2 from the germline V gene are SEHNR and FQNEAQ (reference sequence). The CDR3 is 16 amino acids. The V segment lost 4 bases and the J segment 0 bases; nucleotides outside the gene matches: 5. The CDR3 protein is CASSSTGGESTDTQYS. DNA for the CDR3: TGTGCCAGCAGCTCGACAGGGGGAGAGAGCACAGATACGCAGTATTCT.

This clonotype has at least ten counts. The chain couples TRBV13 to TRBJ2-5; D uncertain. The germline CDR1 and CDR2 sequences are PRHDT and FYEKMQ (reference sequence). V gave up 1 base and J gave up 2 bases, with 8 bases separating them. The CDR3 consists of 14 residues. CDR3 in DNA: TGTGCCAGCAGCTTAGCGGCCGAGCAAGAGACCCAGTACTTC. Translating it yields CASSLAAEQETQYF.

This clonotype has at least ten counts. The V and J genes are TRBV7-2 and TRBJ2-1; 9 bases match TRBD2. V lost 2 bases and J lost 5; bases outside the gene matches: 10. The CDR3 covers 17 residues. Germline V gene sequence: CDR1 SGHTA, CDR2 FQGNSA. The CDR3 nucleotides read TGTGCCAGCAGCTTACGGGACGAGCGGGAGGCCCACAATGAGCAGTTCTTC. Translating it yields CASSLRDEREAHNEQFF. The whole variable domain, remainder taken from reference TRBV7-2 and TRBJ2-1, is GAGVSQSPSNKVTEKGKDVELRCDPISGHTALYWYRQSLGQGLEFLIYFQGNSAPDKSGLPSDRFSAERTGGSVSTLTIQRTQQEDSAVYLCASSLRDEREAHNEQFFGPGTRLTVL.

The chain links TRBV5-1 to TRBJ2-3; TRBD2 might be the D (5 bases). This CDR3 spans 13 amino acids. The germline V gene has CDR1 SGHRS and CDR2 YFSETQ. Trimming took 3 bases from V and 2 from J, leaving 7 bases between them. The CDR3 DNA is TGCGCCAGCAGCTGGGGAGACACAGATACGCAGTATTTT. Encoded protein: CASSWGDTDTQYF.

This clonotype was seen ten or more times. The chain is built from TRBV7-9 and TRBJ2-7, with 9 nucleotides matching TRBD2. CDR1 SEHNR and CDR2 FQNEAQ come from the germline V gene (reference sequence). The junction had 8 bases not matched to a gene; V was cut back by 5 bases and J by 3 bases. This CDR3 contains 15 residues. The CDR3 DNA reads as TGTGCCAGCAGCGGGGGACTAGCTATCGGCTACGAGCAGTACTTC. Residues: CASSGGLAIGYEQYF.

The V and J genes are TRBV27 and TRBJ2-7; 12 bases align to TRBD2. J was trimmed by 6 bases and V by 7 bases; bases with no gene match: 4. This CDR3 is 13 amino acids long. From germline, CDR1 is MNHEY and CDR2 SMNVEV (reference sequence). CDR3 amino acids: CASTPTSGSEQYF. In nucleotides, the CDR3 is TGTGCCAGCACCCCGACTAGCGGGAGCGAGCAGTACTTC.

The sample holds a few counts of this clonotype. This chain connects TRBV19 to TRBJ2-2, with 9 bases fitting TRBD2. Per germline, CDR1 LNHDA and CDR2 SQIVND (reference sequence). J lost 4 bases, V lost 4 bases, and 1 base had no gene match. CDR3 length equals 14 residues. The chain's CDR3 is CASSTTSGTGELFF. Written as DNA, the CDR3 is TGTGCCAGTAGTACGACTAGCGGCACCGGGGAGCTGTTTTTT.

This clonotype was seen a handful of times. DNA for the CDR3: TGTGCCAGCAGCCAGGCTCAGGGGACTAGCACAGATACGCAGTATTTT. Its protein is CASSQAQGTSTDTQYF. This rearrangement joins TRBV4-2 to TRBJ2-3; D is possibly TRBD1 or TRBD2 (6 bases each). V shed 3 bases and J shed 0 bases, with 13 bases lying between them. CDR3 length equals 16 residues. Germline V gene lookup returns CDR1 LGHNA and CDR2 YNFKEQ.

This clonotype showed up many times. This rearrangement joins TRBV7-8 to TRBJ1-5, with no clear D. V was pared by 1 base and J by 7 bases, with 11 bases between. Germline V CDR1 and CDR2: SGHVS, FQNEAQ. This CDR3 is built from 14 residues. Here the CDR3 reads CASSLEGSGQPQHF. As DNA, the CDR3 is TGTGCCAGCAGCTTAGAGGGTTCGGGGCAGCCCCAGCATTTT.

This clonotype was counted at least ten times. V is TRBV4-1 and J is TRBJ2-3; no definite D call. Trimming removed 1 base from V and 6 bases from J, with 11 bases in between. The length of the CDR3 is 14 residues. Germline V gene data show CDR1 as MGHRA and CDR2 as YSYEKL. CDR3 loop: CASSQGPSFDTQYF. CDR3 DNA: TGCGCCAGCAGCCAAGGCCCTAGTTTCGATACGCAGTATTTT.

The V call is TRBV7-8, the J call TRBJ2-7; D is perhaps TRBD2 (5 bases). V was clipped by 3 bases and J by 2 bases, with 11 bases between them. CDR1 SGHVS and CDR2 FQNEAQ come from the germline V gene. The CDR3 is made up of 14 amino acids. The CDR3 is CASSLSDGTYEQYF. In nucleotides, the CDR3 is TGTGCCAGCAGCTTGTCTGACGGGACCTACGAGCAGTACTTC.

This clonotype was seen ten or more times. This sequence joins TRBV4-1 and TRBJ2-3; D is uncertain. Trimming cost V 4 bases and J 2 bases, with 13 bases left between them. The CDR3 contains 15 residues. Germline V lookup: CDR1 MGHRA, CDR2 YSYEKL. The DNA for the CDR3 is TGCGCCAGCAGCCCGATAGATACGTTCACAGATACGCAGTATTTT. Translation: CASSPIDTFTDTQYF.

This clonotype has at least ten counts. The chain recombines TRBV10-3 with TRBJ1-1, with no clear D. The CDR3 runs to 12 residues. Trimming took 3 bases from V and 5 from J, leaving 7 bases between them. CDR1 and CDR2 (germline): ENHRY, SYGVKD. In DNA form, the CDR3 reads TGTGCCATCAGTGACGGATGGACTGAAGCTTTCTTT. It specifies CAISDGWTEAFF.

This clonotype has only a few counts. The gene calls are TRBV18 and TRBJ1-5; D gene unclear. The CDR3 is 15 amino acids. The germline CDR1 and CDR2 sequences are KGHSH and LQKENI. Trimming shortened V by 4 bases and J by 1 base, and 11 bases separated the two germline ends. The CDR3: CASSQMDRSNQPQHF. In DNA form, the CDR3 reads TGTGCCAGCTCACAAATGGATAGGAGCAATCAGCCCCAGCATTTT.

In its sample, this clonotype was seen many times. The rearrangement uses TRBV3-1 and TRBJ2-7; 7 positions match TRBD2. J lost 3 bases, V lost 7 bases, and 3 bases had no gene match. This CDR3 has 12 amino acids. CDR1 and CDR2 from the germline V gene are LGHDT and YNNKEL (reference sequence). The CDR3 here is CASTGTNYEQYF. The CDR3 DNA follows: TGTGCCAGCACCGGGACTAACTACGAGCAGTACTTC.

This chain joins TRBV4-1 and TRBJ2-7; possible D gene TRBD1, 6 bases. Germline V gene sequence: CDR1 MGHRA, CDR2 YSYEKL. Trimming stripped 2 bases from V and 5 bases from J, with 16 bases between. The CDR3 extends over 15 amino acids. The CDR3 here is CASSQPGTKSHEQYF. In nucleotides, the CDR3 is TGCGCCAGCAGCCAACCCGGGACAAAGTCCCACGAGCAGTACTTC.

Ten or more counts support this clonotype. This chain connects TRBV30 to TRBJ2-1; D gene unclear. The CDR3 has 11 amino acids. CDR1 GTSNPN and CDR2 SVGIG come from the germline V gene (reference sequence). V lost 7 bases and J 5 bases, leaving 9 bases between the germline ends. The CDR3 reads CASGWDNEQFF. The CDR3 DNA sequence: TGTGCCTCGGGCTGGGACAATGAGCAGTTCTTC.

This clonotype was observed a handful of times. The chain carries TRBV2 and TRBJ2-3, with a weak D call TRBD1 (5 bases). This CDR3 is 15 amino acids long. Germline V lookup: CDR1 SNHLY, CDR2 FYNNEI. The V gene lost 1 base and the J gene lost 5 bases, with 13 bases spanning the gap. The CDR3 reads CASSEVDRLRDTQYF. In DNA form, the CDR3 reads TGTGCCAGCAGTGAAGTAGACAGACTTCGAGATACGCAGTATTTT.

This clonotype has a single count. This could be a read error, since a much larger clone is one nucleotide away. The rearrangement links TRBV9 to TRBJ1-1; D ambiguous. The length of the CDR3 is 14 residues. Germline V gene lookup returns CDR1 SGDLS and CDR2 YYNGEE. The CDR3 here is CASSVHPETYEALF. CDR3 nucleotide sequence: TGTGCCAGCAGCGTTCATCCGGAGACTTATGAAGCTCTCTTT.

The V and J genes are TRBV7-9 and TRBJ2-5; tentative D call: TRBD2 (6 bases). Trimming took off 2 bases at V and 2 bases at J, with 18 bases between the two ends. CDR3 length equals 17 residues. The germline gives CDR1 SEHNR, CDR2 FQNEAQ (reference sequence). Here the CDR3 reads CASSLPYSGLHQETQYF. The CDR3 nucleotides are TGTGCCAGCAGCTTACCCTACTCGGGACTCCATCAAGAGACCCAGTACTTC.

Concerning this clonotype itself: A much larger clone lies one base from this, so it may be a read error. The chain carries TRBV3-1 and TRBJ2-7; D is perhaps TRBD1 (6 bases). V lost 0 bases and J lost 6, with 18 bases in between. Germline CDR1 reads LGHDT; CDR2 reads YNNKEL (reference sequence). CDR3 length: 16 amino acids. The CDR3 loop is CASSQEVAQGIREQYF. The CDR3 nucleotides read TGTGCCAGCAGCCAAGAGGTCGCGCAGGGGATTCGCGAGCAGTACTTC.

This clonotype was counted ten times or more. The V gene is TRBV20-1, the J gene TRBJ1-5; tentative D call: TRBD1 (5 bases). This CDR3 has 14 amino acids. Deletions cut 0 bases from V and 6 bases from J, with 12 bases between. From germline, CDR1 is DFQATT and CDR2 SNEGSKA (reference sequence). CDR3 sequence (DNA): TGCAGTGCTAGAGACAGGGAAGGAACTCAGCCCCAGCATTTT. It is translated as CSARDREGTQPQHF.

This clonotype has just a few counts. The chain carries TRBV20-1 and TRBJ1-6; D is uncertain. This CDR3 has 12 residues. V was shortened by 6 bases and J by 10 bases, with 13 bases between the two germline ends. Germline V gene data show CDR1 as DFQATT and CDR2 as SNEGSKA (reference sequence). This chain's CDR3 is CSAHTLKSPLHF. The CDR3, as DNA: TGCAGTGCCCATACCCTCAAATCACCCCTCCACTTT.

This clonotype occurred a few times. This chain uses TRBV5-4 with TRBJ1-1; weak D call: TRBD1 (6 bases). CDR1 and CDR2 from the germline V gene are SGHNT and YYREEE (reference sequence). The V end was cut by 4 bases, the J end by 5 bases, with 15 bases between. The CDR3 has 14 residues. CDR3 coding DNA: TGTGCCAGCAGCAGAACGCAGGGGCGGACTGAAGCTTTCTTT. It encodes CASSRTQGRTEAFF.

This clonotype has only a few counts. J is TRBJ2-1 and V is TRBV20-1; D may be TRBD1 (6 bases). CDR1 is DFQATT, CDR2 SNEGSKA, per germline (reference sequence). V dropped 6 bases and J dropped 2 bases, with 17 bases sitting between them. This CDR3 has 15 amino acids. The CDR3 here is CSASQGRKTYNEQFF. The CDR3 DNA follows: TGCAGTGCGTCGCAGGGGCGAAAAACCTACAATGAGCAGTTCTTC.

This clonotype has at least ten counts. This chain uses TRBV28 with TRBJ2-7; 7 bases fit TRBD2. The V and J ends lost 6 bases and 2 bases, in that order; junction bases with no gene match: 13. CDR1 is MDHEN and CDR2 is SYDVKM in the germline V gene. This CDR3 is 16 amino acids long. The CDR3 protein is CASSPGRGRMAYEQYF. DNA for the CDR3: TGTGCCAGCAGCCCCGGGCGGGGGAGGATGGCCTACGAGCAGTACTTC. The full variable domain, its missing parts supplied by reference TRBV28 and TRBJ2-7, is DVKVTQSSRYLVKRTGEKVFLECVQDMDHENMFWYRQDPGLGLRLIYFSYDVKMKEKGDIPEGYSVSREKKERFSLILESASTNQTSMYLCASSPGRGRMAYEQYFGPGTRLTVT.

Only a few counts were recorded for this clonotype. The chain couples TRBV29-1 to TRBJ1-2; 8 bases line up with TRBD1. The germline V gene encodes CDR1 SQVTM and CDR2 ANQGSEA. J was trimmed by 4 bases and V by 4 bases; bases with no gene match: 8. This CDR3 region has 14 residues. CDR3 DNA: TGCAGCGTTGGGGGGACAGGCCGAAGCTATGGCTACACCTTC. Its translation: CSVGGTGRSYGYTF.

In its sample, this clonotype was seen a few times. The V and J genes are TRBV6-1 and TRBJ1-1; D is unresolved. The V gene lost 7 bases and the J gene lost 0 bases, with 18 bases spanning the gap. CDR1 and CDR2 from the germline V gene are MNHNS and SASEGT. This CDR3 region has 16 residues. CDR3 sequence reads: CASIPRPGYLNTEAFF. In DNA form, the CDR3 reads TGTGCCAGCATCCCGCGGCCAGGTTACTTGAACACTGAAGCTTTCTTT.